This TCR beta chain was identified in a study of beta chain features in type 1 diabetes. Looking at the study overall: The patient and healthy donor groups were comparable for age, gender and cell yields. Sorted cell examination encompassed about 110 million cells across all samples. Findings and caveats of the study: Type 1 diabetes patients had TCRB CDR3s that were shorter (moderately but significantly so) in all four CD4+ subsets. Short templates might get an advantage during PCR, and this would be equal in patients and controls.

Of the isolated RNA, all was reverse transcribed, and so the sequenced material was expressed TCRB transcripts. Assay used: immunoSEQ multiplex PCR; TCRdb lists only in-frame clones, some missing. The table lists fewer than 300,000 clones, about a fifth of them singletons. This CDR3 region has 15 residues. With 5 bases clipped from V and 3 bases from J, the junction kept 3 bases outside the gene matches. The germline V gene has CDR1 LNHDA and CDR2 SQIVND (reference sequence). This clone was counted only a few times. The antigen is not known. The gene calls are TRBV19 and TRBJ2-5, with 13 nucleotides matching TRBD2. The TCR sequence derives from a woman in her thirties or forties with type 1 diabetes. The sample consisted of naive CD4+ T cells from blood. In DNA form, the CDR3 reads TGTGCCAGTAGTCTTGGACTAGCGGGAGAAGAGACCCAGTACTTC. Translation: CASSLGLAGEETQYF.